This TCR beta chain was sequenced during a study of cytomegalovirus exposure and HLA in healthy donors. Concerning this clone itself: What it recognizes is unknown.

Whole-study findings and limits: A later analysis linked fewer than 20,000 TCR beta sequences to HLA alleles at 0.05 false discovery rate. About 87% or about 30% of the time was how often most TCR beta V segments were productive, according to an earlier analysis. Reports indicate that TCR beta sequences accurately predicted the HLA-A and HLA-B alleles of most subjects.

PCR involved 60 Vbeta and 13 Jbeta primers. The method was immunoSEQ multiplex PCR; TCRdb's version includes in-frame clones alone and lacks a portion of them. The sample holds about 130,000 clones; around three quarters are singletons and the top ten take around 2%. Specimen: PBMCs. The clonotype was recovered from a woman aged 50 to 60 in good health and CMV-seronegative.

CDR3 protein: CAWSSPALDRGRKKLFF. DNA for the CDR3: TGTGCCTGGAGTTCCCCCGCCCTGGACAGGGGGCGGAAAAAACTGTTTTTT. The rearrangement uses TRBV30 and TRBJ1-4; 11 bases map to TRBD1. V lost 2 bases to trimming and J lost 9 bases; unmatched junction nucleotides: 14. The CDR3 has 17 residues. In germline, CDR1 is GTSNPN, CDR2 SVGIG (reference sequence).